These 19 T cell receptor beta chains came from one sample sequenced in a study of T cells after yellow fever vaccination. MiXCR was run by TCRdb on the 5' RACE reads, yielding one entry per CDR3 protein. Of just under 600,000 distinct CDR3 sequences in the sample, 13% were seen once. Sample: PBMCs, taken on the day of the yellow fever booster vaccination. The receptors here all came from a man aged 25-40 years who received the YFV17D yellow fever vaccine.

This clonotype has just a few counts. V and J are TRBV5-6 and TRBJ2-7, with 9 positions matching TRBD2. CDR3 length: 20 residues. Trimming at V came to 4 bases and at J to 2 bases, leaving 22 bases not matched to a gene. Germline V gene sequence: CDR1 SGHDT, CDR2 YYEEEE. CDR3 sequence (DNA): TGTGCCAGCAGCCCCTTGTTCGGGGGTGTTCGGCTAGCGGGACCCTACGAGCAGTACTTC. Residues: CASSPLFGGVRLAGPYEQYF.

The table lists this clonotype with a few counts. CDR3 coding DNA: TGTGCCAGCAGATCCGGACAGGTGATGAACACTGAAGCTTTCTTT. This codes for CASRSGQVMNTEAFF. The chain joins TRBV28 to TRBJ1-1, with 7 bases aligning to TRBD1. The CDR3 runs to 15 residues. Germline loops: CDR1 MDHEN, CDR2 SYDVKM. Trimming cost V 6 bases and J 0 bases; bases outside gene matches: 7.

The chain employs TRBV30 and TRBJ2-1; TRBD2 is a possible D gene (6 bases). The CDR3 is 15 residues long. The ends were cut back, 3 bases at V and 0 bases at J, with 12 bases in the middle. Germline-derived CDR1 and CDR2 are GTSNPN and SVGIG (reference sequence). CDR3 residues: CAWRRLGGSYNEQFF. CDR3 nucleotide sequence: TGTGCCTGGAGACGTCTGGGGGGCTCCTACAATGAGCAGTTCTTC.

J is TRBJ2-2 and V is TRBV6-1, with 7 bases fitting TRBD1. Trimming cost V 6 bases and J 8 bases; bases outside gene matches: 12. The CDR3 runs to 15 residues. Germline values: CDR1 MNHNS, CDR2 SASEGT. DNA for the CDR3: TGTGCCAGCAGGGGGGCCGAGGGGGCGGTTGGGGAGCTGTTTTTT. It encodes CASRGAEGAVGELFF.

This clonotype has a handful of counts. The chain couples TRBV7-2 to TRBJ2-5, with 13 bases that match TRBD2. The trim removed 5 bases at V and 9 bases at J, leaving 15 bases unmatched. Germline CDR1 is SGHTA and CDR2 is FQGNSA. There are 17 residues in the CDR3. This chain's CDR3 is CASSPLTSGRAGLAQYF. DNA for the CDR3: TGTGCCAGCAGCCCACTAACTAGCGGGAGGGCCGGTCTTGCCCAGTACTTC.

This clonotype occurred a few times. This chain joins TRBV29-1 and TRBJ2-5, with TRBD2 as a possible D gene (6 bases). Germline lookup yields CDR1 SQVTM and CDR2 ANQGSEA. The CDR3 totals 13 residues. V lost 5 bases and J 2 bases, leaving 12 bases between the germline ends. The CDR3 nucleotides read TGCAGCGTTAGAGGGACTTTTCAAGAGACCCAGTACTTC. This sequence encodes CSVRGTFQETQYF.

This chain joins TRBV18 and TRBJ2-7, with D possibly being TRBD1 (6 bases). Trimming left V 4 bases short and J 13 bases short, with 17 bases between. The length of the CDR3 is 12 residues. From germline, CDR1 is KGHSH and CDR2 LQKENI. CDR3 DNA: TGTGCCAGCTCACGCGACTCCGGGACATACTACTTC. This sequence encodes CASSRDSGTYYF.

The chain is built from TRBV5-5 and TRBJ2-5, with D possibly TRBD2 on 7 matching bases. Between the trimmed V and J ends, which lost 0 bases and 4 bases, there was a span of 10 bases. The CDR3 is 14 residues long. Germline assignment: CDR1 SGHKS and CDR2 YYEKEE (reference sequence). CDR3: CASSLGRGGETQYF. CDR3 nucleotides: TGTGCCAGCAGCTTGGGGAGGGGGGGAGAGACCCAGTACTTC.

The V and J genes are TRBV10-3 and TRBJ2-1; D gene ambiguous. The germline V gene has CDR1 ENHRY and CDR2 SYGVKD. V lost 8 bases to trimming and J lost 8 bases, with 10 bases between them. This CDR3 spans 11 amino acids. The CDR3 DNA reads TGTGCCATCTCTCTAGGCTATGAGCAGTTCTTC. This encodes CAISLGYEQFF.

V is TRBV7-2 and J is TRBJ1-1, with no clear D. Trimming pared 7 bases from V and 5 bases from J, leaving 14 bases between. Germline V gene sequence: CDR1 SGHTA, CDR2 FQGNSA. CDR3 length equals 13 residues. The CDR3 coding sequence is TGTGCCAGCACCTCCCACATACGGACTGAAGCTTTCTTT. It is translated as CASTSHIRTEAFF.

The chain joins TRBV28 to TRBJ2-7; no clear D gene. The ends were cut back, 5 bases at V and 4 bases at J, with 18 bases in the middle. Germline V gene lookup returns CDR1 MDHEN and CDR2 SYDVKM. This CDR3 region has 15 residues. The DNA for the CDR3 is TGTGCCAGCAGTACACAGCGAGGAATCCTTTACGAGCAGTACTTC. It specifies CASSTQRGILYEQYF.

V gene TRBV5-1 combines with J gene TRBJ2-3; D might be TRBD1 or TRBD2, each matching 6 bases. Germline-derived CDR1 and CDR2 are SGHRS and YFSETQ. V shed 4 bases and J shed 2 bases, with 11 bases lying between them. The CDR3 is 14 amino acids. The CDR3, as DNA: TGCGCCAGCAGCAAGGGGGGTTTCACAGATACGCAGTATTTT. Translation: CASSKGGFTDTQYF.

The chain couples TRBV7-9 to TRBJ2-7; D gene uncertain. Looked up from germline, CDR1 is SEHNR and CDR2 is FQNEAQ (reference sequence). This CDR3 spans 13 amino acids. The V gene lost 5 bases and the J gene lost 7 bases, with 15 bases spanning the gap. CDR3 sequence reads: CASSPRSVWEQYF. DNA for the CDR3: TGTGCCAGCAGCCCCCGATCCGTTTGGGAGCAGTACTTC.

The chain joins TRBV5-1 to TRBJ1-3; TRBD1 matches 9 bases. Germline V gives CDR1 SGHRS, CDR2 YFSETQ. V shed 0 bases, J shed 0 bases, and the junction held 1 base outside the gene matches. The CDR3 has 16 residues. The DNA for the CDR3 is TGCGCCAGCAGCTTGGAGGGACAGGGCTCTGGAAACACCATATATTTT. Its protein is CASSLEGQGSGNTIYF.

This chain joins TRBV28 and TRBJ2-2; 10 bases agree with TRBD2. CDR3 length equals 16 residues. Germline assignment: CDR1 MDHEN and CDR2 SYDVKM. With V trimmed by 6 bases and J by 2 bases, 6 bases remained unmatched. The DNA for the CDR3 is TGTGCCAGCAGCCAAGGACTAGCGGAAAACACCGGGGAGCTGTTTTTT. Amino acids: CASSQGLAENTGELFF. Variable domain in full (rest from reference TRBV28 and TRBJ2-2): DVKVTQSSRYLVKRTGEKVFLECVQDMDHENMFWYRQDPGLGLRLIYFSYDVKMKEKGDIPEGYSVSREKKERFSLILESASTNQTSMYLCASSQGLAENTGELFFGEGSRLTVL.

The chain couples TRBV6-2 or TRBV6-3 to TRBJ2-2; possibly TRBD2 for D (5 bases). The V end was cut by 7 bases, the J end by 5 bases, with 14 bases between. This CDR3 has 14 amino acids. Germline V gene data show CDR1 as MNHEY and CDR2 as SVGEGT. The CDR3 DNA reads TGTGCCAGCACCCACTCGGGGAATACCGGGGAGCTGTTTTTT. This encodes CASTHSGNTGELFF.

This chain's CDR3 is CASSAAGTIETQYF. CDR3 DNA sequence: TGTGCCAGCAGCGCAGCCGGGACTATCGAGACCCAGTACTTC. V usage is TRBV9 and J usage is TRBJ2-5, with 7 bases that match TRBD2. Per the germline V gene, CDR1 is SGDLS and CDR2 is YYNGEE. Unmatched junction bases numbered 7, after V lost 3 bases and J lost 5 bases. This CDR3 has 14 residues.

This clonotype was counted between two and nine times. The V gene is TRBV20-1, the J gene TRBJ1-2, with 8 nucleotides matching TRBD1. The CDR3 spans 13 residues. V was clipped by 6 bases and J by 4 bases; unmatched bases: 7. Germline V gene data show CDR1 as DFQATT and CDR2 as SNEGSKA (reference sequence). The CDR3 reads CSASTGEGYGYTF. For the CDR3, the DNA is TGCAGTGCCTCGACAGGGGAAGGCTATGGCTACACCTTC.

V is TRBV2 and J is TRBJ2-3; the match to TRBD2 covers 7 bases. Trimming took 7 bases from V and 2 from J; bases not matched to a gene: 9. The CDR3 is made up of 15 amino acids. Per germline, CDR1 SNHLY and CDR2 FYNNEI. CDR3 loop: CASIGLAADTDTQYF. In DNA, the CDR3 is TGTGCCAGCATTGGCCTAGCGGCCGACACAGATACGCAGTATTTT.